This TCR beta chain appears in the sequencing data of a study of shared T cell receptors in the human thymus. The protocol was immunoSEQ multiplex PCR, while the TCRdb copy is restricted to in-frame clones and leaves out a portion. Among hundreds of thousands of clones, about four fifths were seen once, and the ten largest hold around 0.012%. Germline lookup yields CDR1 SGHVS and CDR2 FNYEAQ. The ends were cut back, 5 bases at V and 2 bases at J, with 15 bases in the middle. The CDR3 is 16 residues long. This sample also belongs to another study, concerning human thymus T cells. That paper notes: In corrective heart surgery, resections were taken, and these provided the thymus tissue. Related reports documented highly overlapping thymic repertoires among unrelated individuals.

Sequenced material: thymocytes. This TCR came from a boy less than two years old with a congenital heart defect. The V and J genes are TRBV7-6 and TRBJ2-2; D possibly corresponds to TRBD2 (6 bases). CDR3 sequence: CASSARDWVNTGELFF. As DNA, the CDR3 is TGTGCCAGCAGCGCCCGGGACTGGGTCAACACCGGGGAGCTGTTTTTT. The variable domain in full, completed from reference TRBV7-6 and TRBJ2-2, reads GAGVSQSPRYKVTKRGQDVALRCDPISGHVSLYWYRQALGQGPEFLTYFNYEAQQDKSGLPNDRFSAERPEGSISTLTIQRTEQRDSAMYRCASSARDWVNTGELFFGEGSRLTVL.